This TCR beta chain stems from a study of CD8 T cells in ankylosing spondylitis. This clonotype turned up a few times. In TCRdb, the 5' RACE reads were re-called with MiXCR into one record per CDR3 protein. There are 200,000 to 250,000 distinct CDR3 sequences in the sample; approximately 24% occur only once, and 6.6% lies in the top ten. Material for sequencing was blood, either unsorted or a sorted T cell fraction (not recorded which). This clonotype originated in a male donor with ankylosing spondylitis or in good health (not recorded which).

DNA for the CDR3: TGTGCCAGCAGCGTAGAACAGGGGCACCAAGAGACCCAGTACTTC. Translating it yields CASSVEQGHQETQYF. The rearrangement links TRBV9 to TRBJ2-5; TRBD1 agrees at 7 bases. V trimming: 0 bases; J trimming: 0 bases; junction bases outside the gene matches: 2. The CDR3 runs 15 residues. Germline assignment: CDR1 SGDLS and CDR2 YYNGEE.